The 16 T cell receptor beta chains in this list originate from one sample, sequenced in a study of cytomegalovirus exposure and HLA in healthy donors. PCR was performed using 60 Vbeta and 13 Jbeta primers. TCRdb keeps only in-frame clones here, not all; method: immunoSEQ multiplex PCR. The data hold fewer than 250,000 clones, with 60% to 80% observed a single time. Sequencing was carried out using PBMCs. These receptor sequences come from a woman in her 30s in good health and CMV-seronegative.

The chain uses TRBV10-2 and TRBJ1-6; tentatively, D is TRBD1 (5 bases). The CDR3 runs 13 residues. V was cut by 4 bases and J by 7 bases, with 8 bases left in between. Germline V lookup: CDR1 WSHSY, CDR2 SAAADI. The DNA of the CDR3 is TGCGCCAGCAGTGGCCAGGGAAATTCACCCCTCCACTTT. Residues: CASSGQGNSPLHF.

This sequence joins TRBV30 and TRBJ1-1; TRBD1 might be the D (5 bases). The CDR3 runs 14 residues. CDR1 is GTSNPN and CDR2 is SVGIG in the germline V gene (reference sequence). Trimming took 1 base from V and 8 from J, leaving 17 bases between them. Here the CDR3 reads CAWSAGTAGVEAFF. The CDR3 bases are TGTGCCTGGAGTGCCGGGACCGCGGGGGTAGAAGCTTTCTTT.

This clone was seen only a few times. The chain couples TRBV25-1 to TRBJ2-5, with 11 bases that match TRBD2. Unmatched junction bases numbered 7, after V lost 3 bases and J lost 1 base. Germline CDR1 MGHDK, CDR2 SYGVNS. The CDR3 has 17 amino acids. This CDR3 is CASSDGRLAGIQETQYF. CDR3 in DNA: TGTGCCAGCAGTGATGGGAGACTAGCGGGGATCCAAGAGACCCAGTACTTC.

This chain joins TRBV27 and TRBJ2-7, with a possible D match to TRBD2 (7 bases). V was shortened by 1 base and J by 2 bases, with 12 bases between the two germline ends. The CDR3 is 15 residues long. The V gene's germline CDR1 is MNHEY and CDR2 SMNVEV (reference sequence). CDR3 in amino acids: CASSLFRGAAYEQYF. In DNA, the CDR3 is TGTGCCAGCAGTTTATTTCGGGGGGCGGCCTACGAGCAGTACTTC.

The chain's CDR3 is CAWSANSGNTIYF. The CDR3 DNA is TGTGCCTGGAGTGCAAACTCTGGAAACACCATATATTTT. V and J are TRBV30 and TRBJ1-3; no clear D. The CDR3 has 13 amino acids. Trimming removed 1 base from V and 0 bases from J, with 4 bases in between. Looked up from germline, CDR1 is GTSNPN and CDR2 is SVGIG (reference sequence).

The chain carries TRBV2 and TRBJ1-3, with 7 bases aligning to TRBD1. CDR1 is SNHLY and CDR2 is FYNNEI in the germline V gene. The trim removed 6 bases at V and 0 bases at J, leaving 5 bases unmatched. CDR3 length: 15 amino acids. CDR3 in DNA: TGTGCCAGCAGACAAGACAGGGTCTCTGGAAACACCATATATTTT. It translates to CASRQDRVSGNTIYF.

The chain combines TRBV4-2 with TRBJ2-3; 10 bases fit TRBD2. This CDR3 contains 16 residues. The J segment lost 5 bases and the V segment lost 1 base, leaving 6 bases of the junction unmatched. Germline lookup yields CDR1 LGHNA and CDR2 YNFKEQ. The CDR3 DNA sequence: TGTGCCAGCAGCCAAGGTCTAGCGGGAGCGGTAGATACGCAGTATTTT. This encodes CASSQGLAGAVDTQYF.

The chain joins TRBV2 to TRBJ2-7; maybe TRBD1 (5 bases). The CDR3 is 12 residues long. Germline CDR1 SNHLY, CDR2 FYNNEI. V was pared by 2 bases and J by 6 bases, with 8 bases between. This CDR3 is CASSESGFEQYF. Here the CDR3 DNA reads TGTGCCAGCAGTGAATCAGGGTTCGAGCAGTACTTC.

The chain links TRBV14 to TRBJ2-3; no definite D call. There are 13 residues in the CDR3. V was clipped by 3 bases and J by 8 bases, with 12 bases between them. Per germline, CDR1 SGHDN and CDR2 FVKESK. CDR3 residues: CASSQTERGTQYF. The CDR3 bases are TGTGCCAGCAGCCAGACGGAGCGAGGTACGCAGTATTTT.

The chain has TRBV18 and TRBJ2-2; D is unresolved. The CDR3 has 14 residues. Trimming shortened V by 3 bases and J by 3 bases, and 8 bases separated the two germline ends. CDR1 is KGHSH and CDR2 is LQKENI in the germline V gene. CDR3 protein: CASSPRQYTGELFF. The CDR3 DNA sequence: TGTGCCAGCTCACCCAGGCAGTACACCGGGGAGCTGTTTTTT.

This clone has just a few counts. The chain links TRBV6-6 to TRBJ1-2, with 8 bases identical to TRBD1. Per germline, CDR1 MNHNY and CDR2 SVGAGI (reference sequence). The CDR3 runs 13 residues. Trimming took 5 bases from V and 6 from J; bases not matched to a gene: 5. CDR3: CASSKDREDGYTF. The CDR3 coding sequence is TGTGCCAGCAGTAAGGACAGGGAGGATGGCTACACCTTC.

The V call is TRBV6-5, the J call TRBJ1-2, with TRBD1 matching 10 bases. Looked up from germline, CDR1 is MNHEY and CDR2 is SVGAGI. The CDR3 contains 14 residues. Germline trimming cut 5 bases from V and 8 bases from J; bases unmatched to any gene: 8. CDR3 residues: CASSGQGVIRGYTF. The CDR3 bases are TGTGCCAGCAGTGGACAGGGGGTCATTAGGGGCTACACCTTC.

V is TRBV11-2 and J is TRBJ2-1, with D perhaps matching TRBD1 (6 bases). Trimming removed 6 bases at V and 12 bases at J, with 12 bases between. CDR1 SGHAT and CDR2 FQNNGV come from the germline V gene. The CDR3 runs to 11 residues. DNA of the CDR3: TGTGCCAGCAGAACAGGGTTCTTGCAGTTCTTC. This encodes CASRTGFLQFF. The entire variable domain, with the rest obtained from reference TRBV11-2 and TRBJ2-1, is as follows: EAGVAQSPRYKIIEKRQSVAFWCNPISGHATLYWYQQILGQGPKLLIQFQNNGVVDDSQLPKDRFSAERLKGVDSTLKIQPAKLEDSAVYLCASRTGFLQFFGPGTRLTVL.

This chain joins TRBV7-9 and TRBJ2-1, with 9 bases fitting TRBD1. This CDR3 region has 15 residues. V trimming: 5 bases; J trimming: 5 bases; junction bases outside the gene matches: 7. CDR1 SEHNR and CDR2 FQNEAQ come from the germline V gene (reference sequence). This CDR3 is CASSPGQGRDNEQFF. As DNA, the CDR3 is TGTGCCAGCAGCCCCGGACAGGGGAGGGACAATGAGCAGTTCTTC. The entire variable domain, with the rest obtained from reference TRBV7-9 and TRBJ2-1, is as follows: DTGVSQNPRHKITKRGQNVTFRCDPISEHNRLYWYRQTLGQGPEFLTYFQNEAQLEKSRLLSDRFSAERPKGSFSTLEIQRTEQGDSAMYLCASSPGQGRDNEQFFGPGTRLTVL.

This clone occurred a few times. The V gene is TRBV19, the J gene TRBJ2-7, with 14 nucleotides matching TRBD2. After removal of 6 bases from V and 2 bases from J, the junction contained 3 bases not matched to a gene. This CDR3 has 15 residues. Germline CDR1 reads LNHDA; CDR2 reads SQIVND (reference sequence). The DNA for the CDR3 is TGTGCCAGTAGCCGACTAGCGGGGGGGCCCTACGAGCAGTACTTC. It specifies CASSRLAGGPYEQYF.

V and J are TRBV28 and TRBJ2-2, with D possibly being TRBD2 (5 bases). Trimming removed 5 bases from V and 2 bases from J, with 9 bases in between. The length of the CDR3 is 14 residues. Per the germline V gene, CDR1 is MDHEN and CDR2 is SYDVKM. As DNA, the CDR3 is TGTGCCAGCAGTACCCCTAGCAACACCGGGGAGCTGTTTTTT. Translating gives CASSTPSNTGELFF.